This record looks at one T cell receptor (beta chain) sequence and its context. Its antigen is not known. The V end was cut by 5 bases, the J end by 5 bases, with 15 bases between. The CDR3 is made up of 14 amino acids. This specimen comes from a study of T cells in Graves' hyperthyroidism and ophthalmopathy. General study results and limits: Most thyroid clonotypes expanded above 0.001 appeared in blood too.

The CDR3 regions of TCR beta were amplified from RNA transcripts. Primed by the HTBI set, a first-round RT-PCR was run on the TCR CDR3. TCRdb processed the multiplex PCR reads anew with MiXCR; each CDR3 protein has one entry. Of approximately 510,000 distinct CDR3 sequences listed, about 20% were seen once; the top ten hold about 25%. Sequenced: blood. This clonotype originated in a young man with Graves' hyperthyroidism. This sequence joins TRBV12-3 or TRBV12-4 and TRBJ1-2; D is uncertain. The CDR3 is CASSHLLLLYGYTF. The CDR3 DNA reads TGTGCCAGCAGTCACCTCTTACTACTATATGGCTACACCTTC.